A single T cell receptor beta chain is shown here with its context. The CDR3 loop spans 18 amino acids. Germline CDR1 reads KGHDR; CDR2 reads SFDVKD. Trimming left V 4 bases short and J 0 bases short, with 19 bases between. The data belong to a study of blood T cell repertoires in COVID-19. The protocol was immunoSEQ multiplex PCR, while the TCRdb copy is restricted to in-frame clones and leaves out a portion. The sample lists roughly 90,000 clones; over 80% were seen once. The J gene is TRBJ2-3, the V gene TRBV24-1; TRBD2 might be the D (5 bases). The sequenced sample was peripheral blood. The clonotype comes from a man aged 50 to 59 with acute or convalescent COVID-19. Here the CDR3 DNA reads TGTGCCACCAGTGACCTTAAGGGAGTCGGGCCTAGCACAGATACGCAGTATTTT. Translated, it gives CATSDLKGVGPSTDTQYF.